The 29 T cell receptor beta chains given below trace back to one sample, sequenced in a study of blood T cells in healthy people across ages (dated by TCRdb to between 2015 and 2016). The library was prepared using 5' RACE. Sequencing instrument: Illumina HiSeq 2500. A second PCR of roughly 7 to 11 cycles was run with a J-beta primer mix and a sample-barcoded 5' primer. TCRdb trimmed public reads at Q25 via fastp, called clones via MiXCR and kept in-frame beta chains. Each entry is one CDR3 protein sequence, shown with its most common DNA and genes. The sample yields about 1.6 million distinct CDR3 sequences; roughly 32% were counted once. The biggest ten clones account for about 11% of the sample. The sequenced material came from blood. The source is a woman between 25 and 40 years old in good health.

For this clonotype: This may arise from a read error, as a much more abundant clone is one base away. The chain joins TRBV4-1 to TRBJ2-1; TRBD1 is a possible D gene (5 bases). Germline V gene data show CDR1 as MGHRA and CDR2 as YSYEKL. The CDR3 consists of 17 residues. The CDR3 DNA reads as TGCGCCAGCAACCAAGAAGGGGCAGCGCAGACCTACAATGAGCAGTTCTTC. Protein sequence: CASNQEGAAQTYNEQFF.

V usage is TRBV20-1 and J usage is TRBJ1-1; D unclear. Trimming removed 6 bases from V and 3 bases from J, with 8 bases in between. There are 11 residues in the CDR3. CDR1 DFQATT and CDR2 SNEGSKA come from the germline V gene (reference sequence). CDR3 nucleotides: TGCAGTGCAACCGAGGACACTGAAGCTTTCTTT. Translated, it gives CSATEDTEAFF.

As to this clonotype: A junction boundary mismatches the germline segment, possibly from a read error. CDR3 DNA sequence: TGTGTCTGGAGTGTAGGGGTAGCGGGAGAATACAATGAGCAGTTCTTC. It is translated as CVWSVGVAGEYNEQFF. This chain joins TRBV30 and TRBJ2-1, with TRBD2 matching 9 bases. The CDR3 runs 16 residues. Germline V lookup: CDR1 GTSNPN, CDR2 SVGIG (reference sequence).

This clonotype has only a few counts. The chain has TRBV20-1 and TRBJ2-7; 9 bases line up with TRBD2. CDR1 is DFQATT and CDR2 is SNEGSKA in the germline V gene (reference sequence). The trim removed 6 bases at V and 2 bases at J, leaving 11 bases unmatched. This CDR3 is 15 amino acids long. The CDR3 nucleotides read TGCAGTGCCCTCCTTAGGCGGGAGGGTCCCTACGAGCAGTACTTC. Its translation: CSALLRREGPYEQYF.

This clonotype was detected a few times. The CDR3 nucleotides are TGCGCCAGCAGCTTTTCGGGCGACAGGGGGACCGGCTACACCTTC. Its protein is CASSFSGDRGTGYTF. The chain carries TRBV4-1 and TRBJ1-2, with 9 bases matching TRBD1. The V and J ends lost 5 bases and 8 bases, in that order; junction bases with no gene match: 12. This CDR3 is 15 amino acids long. Germline V CDR1 and CDR2: MGHRA, YSYEKL.

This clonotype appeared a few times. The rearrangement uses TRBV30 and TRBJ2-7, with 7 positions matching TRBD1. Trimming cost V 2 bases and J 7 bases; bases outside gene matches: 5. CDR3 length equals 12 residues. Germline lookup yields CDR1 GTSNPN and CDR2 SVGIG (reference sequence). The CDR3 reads CAWSISGGEQYF. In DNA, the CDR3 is TGTGCCTGGAGTATCTCAGGGGGAGAGCAGTACTTC.

CDR3 in DNA: TGTGCCTGGAGGCCCACTAGCGGGAGTATAATACGGATTGGCACAGATACGCAGTATTTT. Protein sequence: CAWRPTSGSIIRIGTDTQYF. The gene calls are TRBV30 and TRBJ2-3, with TRBD2 identical over 11 bases. The CDR3 has 20 amino acids. V gave up 3 bases and J gave up 1 base; unmatched junction bases: 18. In germline, CDR1 is GTSNPN, CDR2 SVGIG (reference sequence).

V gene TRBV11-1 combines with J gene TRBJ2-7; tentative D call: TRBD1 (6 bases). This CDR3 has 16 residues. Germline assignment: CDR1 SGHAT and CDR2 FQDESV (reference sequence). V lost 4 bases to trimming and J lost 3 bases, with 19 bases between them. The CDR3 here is CASSSEDRQSFYEQYV. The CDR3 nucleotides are TGTGCCAGCAGCTCCGAAGACAGGCAGAGTTTCTACGAGCAGTACGTC.

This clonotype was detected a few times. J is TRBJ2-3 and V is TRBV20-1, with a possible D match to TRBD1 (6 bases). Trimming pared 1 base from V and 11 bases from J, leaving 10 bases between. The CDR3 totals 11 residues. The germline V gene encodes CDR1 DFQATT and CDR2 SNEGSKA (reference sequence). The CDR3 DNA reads TGCAGTGCTAGAGCGGACAGACTGCAGTATTTT. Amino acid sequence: CSARADRLQYF.

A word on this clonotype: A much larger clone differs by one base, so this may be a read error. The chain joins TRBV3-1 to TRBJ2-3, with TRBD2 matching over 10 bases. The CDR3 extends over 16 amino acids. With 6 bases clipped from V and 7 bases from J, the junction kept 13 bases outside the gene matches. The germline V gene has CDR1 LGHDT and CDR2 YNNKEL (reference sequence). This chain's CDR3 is CASRPTRAGGRNTQYF. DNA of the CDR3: TGTGCCAGCAGACCCACACGAGCGGGAGGGAGGAATACGCAGTATTTT.

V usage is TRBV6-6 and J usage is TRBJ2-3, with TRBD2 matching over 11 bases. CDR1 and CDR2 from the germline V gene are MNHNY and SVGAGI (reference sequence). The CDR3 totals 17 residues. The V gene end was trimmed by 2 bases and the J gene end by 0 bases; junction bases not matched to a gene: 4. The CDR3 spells CASSYASGGTSTDTQYF. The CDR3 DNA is TGTGCCAGCAGTTACGCTAGCGGGGGGACTAGCACAGATACGCAGTATTTT.

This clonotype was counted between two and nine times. CDR3 sequence (DNA): TGCGCCAGCAAAGTTACCCACCAATCACTCTACGAGCAGTACTTC. Encoded protein: CASKVTHQSLYEQYF. The chain joins TRBV4-1 to TRBJ2-7; D ambiguous. Germline CDR1 MGHRA, CDR2 YSYEKL. This CDR3 comprises 15 residues. Trimming cost V 7 bases and J 3 bases, with 19 bases left between them.

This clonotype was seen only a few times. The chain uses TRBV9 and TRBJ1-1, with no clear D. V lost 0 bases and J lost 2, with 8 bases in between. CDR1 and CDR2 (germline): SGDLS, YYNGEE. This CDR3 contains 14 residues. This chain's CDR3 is CASSVGKGNTEAFF. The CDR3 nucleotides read TGTGCCAGCAGCGTAGGGAAGGGAAACACTGAAGCTTTCTTT.

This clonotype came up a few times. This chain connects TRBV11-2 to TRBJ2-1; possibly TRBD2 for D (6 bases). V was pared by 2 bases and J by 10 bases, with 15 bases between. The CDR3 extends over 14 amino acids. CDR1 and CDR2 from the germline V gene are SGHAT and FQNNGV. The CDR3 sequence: CASSLFFGGYEQFF. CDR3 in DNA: TGTGCCAGCAGCTTATTTTTCGGGGGATACGAGCAGTTCTTC.

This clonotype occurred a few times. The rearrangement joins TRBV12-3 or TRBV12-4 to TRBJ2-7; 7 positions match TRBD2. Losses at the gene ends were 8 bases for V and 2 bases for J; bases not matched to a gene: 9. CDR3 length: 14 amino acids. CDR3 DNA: TGTGCCAGCGCCACTAAGCGGGGCCCCTACGAGCAGTACTTC. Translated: CASATKRGPYEQYF.

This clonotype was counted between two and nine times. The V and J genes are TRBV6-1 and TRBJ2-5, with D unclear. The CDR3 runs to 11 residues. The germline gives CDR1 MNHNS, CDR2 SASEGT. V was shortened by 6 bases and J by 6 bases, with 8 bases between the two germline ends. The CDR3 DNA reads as TGTGCCAGCAGAAGTTTGAAGACCCAGTACTTC. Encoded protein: CASRSLKTQYF.

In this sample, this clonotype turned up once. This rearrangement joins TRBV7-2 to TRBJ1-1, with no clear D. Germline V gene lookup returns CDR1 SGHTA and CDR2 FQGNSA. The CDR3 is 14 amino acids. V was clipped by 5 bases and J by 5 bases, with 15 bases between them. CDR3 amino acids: CASSPARAQTEAFF. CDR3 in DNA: TGTGCCAGCAGCCCCGCTAGGGCACAGACTGAAGCTTTCTTT.

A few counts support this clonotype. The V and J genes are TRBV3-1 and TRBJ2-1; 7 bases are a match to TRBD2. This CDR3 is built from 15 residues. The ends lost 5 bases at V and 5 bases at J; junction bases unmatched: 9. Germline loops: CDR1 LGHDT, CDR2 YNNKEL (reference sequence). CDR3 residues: CASSFSWGGDNEQFF. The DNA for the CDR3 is TGTGCCAGCAGCTTCTCGTGGGGGGGTGACAATGAGCAGTTCTTC.

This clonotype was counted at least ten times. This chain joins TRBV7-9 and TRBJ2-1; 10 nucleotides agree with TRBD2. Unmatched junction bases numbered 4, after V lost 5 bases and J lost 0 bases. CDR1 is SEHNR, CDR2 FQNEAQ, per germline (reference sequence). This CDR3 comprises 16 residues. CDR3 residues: CASSPPSGSSYNEQFF. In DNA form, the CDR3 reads TGTGCCAGCAGCCCCCCTAGCGGGAGCTCCTACAATGAGCAGTTCTTC.

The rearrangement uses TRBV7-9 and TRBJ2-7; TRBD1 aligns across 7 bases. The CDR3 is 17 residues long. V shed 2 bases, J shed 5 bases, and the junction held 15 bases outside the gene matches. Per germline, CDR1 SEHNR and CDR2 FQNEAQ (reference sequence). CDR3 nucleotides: TGTGCCAGCAGCTTACTCGAGGGGGCTCCCAAAGGCCACGAGCAGTACTTC. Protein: CASSLLEGAPKGHEQYF.

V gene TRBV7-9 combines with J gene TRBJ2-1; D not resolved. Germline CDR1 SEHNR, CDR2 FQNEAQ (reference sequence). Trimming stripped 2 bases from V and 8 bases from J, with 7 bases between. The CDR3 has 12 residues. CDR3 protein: CASSLYLDEQFF. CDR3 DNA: TGTGCCAGCAGCTTATACTTGGATGAGCAGTTCTTC.

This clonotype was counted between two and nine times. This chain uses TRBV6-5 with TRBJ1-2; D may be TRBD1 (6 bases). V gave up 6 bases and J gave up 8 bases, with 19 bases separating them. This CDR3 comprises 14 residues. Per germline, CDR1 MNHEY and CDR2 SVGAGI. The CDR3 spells CASSRGGAAKGYTF. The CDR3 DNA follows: TGTGCCAGCAGCCGTGGGGGCGCGGCAAAGGGCTACACCTTC.

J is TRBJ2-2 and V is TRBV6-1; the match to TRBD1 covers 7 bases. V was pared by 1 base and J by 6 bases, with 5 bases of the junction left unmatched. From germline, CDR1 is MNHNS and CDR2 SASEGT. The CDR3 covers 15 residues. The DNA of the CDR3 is TGTGCCAGCAGTGAAGACAGGGGAATGCCCGGGGAGCTGTTTTTT. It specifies CASSEDRGMPGELFF.

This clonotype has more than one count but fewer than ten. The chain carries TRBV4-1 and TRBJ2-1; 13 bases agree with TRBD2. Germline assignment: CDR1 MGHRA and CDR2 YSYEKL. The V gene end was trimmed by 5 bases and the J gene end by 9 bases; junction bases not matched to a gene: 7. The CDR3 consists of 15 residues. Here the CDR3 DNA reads TGCGCCAGCAGCTGGGGACTAGCGGGACTTGGTGAGCAGTTCTTC. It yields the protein CASSWGLAGLGEQFF.

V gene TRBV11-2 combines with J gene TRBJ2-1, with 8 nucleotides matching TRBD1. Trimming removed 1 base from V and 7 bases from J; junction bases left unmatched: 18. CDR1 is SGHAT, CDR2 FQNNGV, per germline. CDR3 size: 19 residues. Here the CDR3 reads CASSLALANIQGARNEQFF. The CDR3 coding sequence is TGTGCCAGCAGCTTAGCGCTAGCAAACATTCAGGGGGCTAGGAATGAGCAGTTCTTC.

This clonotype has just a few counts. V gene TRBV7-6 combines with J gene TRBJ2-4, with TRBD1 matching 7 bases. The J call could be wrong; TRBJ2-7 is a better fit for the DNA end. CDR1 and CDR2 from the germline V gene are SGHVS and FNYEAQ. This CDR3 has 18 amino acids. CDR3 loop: CASSLRPKTGPFSYEQYF. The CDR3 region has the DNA TGTGCCAGCAGCTTACGGCCAAAGACAGGGCCGTTTTCCTACGAGCAGTACTTC.

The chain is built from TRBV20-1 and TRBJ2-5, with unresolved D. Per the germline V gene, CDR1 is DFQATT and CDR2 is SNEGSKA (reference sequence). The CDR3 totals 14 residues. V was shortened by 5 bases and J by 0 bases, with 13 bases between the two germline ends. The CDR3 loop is CSASRVGHQETQYF. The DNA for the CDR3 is TGCAGTGCTTCTAGGGTCGGGCACCAAGAGACCCAGTACTTC.

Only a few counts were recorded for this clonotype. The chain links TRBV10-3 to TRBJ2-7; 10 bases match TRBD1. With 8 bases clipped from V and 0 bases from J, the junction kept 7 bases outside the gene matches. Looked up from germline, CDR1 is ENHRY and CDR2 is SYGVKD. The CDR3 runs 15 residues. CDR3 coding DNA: TGTGCCATCGGCCCGGGGACAGGGGCCTCCTACGAGCAGTACTTC. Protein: CAIGPGTGASYEQYF.

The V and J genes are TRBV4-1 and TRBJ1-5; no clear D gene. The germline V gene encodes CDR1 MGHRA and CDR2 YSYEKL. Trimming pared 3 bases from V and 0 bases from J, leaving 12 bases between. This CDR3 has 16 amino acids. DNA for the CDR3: TGCGCCAGCAGCCAGGACCAGGATTATAGCAATCAGCCCCAGCATTTT. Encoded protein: CASSQDQDYSNQPQHF.